This entry concerns a single T cell receptor beta chain. The antigen remains undetermined. This sample is drawn from a study of shared clonotypes between healthy human individuals. Overall study context: Donors were a couple of women and a few men aged 18 to 49.

Assay used: immunoSEQ multiplex PCR; TCRdb lists only in-frame clones, some missing. The repertoire holds about 700,000 clones, with about 74% as singletons. Study-wide results and caveats: Sequencing of the sorted subsets was shown by rarefaction to be incomplete despite large depth.

Donors comprised only Caucasian adults living in Nashville, Tennessee. Germline CDR1 is SGHVS and CDR2 is FNYEAQ. The CDR3 has 13 residues. The V and J ends lost 4 bases and 8 bases respectively, with 11 bases between them. The chain employs TRBV7-6 and TRBJ2-2, with a tentative D call TRBD1 (7 bases). Sequencing used memory CD4+ T cells sorted from blood. The sample's subset: CD45RA-negative fraction. This receptor was obtained from a woman in her 30s in good health. CDR3 DNA: TGTGCCAGCAGCTCGACAGGGAGGGGGGAGCTGTTTTTT. Translated, it gives CASSSTGRGELFF.